The entry that follows covers one T cell receptor beta chain sequence. What it recognizes is unknown. V was pared by 8 bases and J by 1 base, with 22 bases between. The CDR3 length is 16 residues. CDR1 and CDR2 (germline): GTSNPN, SVGIG (reference sequence). The sample belongs to a study of shared clonotypes between healthy human individuals. About the study: Plates per donor: three CD4 naive, three CD4 memory, two CD8 naive, one CD8 memory.

Findings and limits, study-wide: Four donors held about 4.5% of naive CD4 clonotypes in common.

All donors were Caucasian adults living in Nashville, Tennessee. Only in-frame clones appear in the TCRdb table, and some are missing; sequencing was by immunoSEQ multiplex PCR. This sample has over 2 million clones, with 85% to 95% found just once. Input material: naive CD4+ T cells sorted from blood. Specified subset: CD45RA+ positively selected. The V call is TRBV30, the J call TRBJ2-3; perhaps TRBD2 as D (6 bases). This sequence was found in a man between 18 and 35 years old in good health. The CDR3 sequence: CAVSGVGADRTDTQYF. CDR3 DNA sequence: TGTGCCGTTAGCGGTGTTGGGGCGGATCGCACAGATACGCAGTATTTT. The full variable domain, completed using reference TRBV30 and TRBJ2-3, is SQTIHQWPATLVQPVGSPLSLECTVEGTSNPNLYWYRQAAGRGLQLLFYSVGIGQISSEVPQNLSASRPQDRQFILSSKKLLLSDSGFYLCAVSGVGADRTDTQYFGPGTRLTVL.